One T cell receptor (beta chain) is described in this entry. Trimming at V came to 2 bases and at J to 3 bases, leaving 2 bases not matched to a gene. The CDR3 is 14 amino acids. CDR1 MNHEY and CDR2 SMNVEV come from the germline V gene (reference sequence). Only in-frame clones appear in the TCRdb table, and some are missing; sequencing was by immunoSEQ multiplex PCR. In the table there are under 85,000 clones, over 85% of which are singletons. These data are taken from a study of control samples from healthy donors and cancer patients. The sequence derives from a man between 60 and 75 years old with colorectal cancer. This chain joins TRBV27 and TRBJ2-7; TRBD1 matches 9 bases. Source material: PBMCs. This CDR3 is CASSLRQGVYEQYF. The CDR3 bases are TGTGCCAGCAGTTTACGACAGGGGGTCTACGAGCAGTACTTC.